This TCR beta chain is from a study of shared clonotypes between healthy human individuals. About the study: Donors had three CD4 naive, three CD4 memory, two CD8 naive and one CD8 memory plate apiece.

Worth noting for this clone: The antigen is not known. Other DNA sequences in this sample translate to the same CDR3.

Overall study findings and caveats: The genetic and exposure-history diversity represented was limited by few donors.

This CDR3 comprises 14 residues. The germline CDR1 and CDR2 sequences are MNHEY and SVGAGI. Trimming left V 2 bases short and J 0 bases short, with 7 bases between. Using 200 ng DNA, about 30,000 T cell genomes, the sorted-subset replicate PCRs were run. Data came from immunoSEQ multiplex PCR; TCRdb stores just in-frame clones and leaves some out. Here the sample spans some 2,500,000 clones, just under 95% being singletons. This rearrangement joins TRBV6-5 to TRBJ1-1; a weak D match, TRBD1 (6 bases). The sequenced sample was naive CD4+ T cells from PBMCs. Described subset: CD45RA+ positively selected. The source is a man between 18 and 29 years old in good health. Some clones in this sample may be carry-over from other donors' samples. The chain's CDR3 is CASSYAGVNTEAFF. The CDR3 region has the DNA TGTGCCAGCAGTTACGCAGGGGTGAACACTGAAGCTTTCTTT.